This T cell receptor beta chain was sequenced in a study of CXCR3-negative and CXCR3-positive naive CD8 T cells. Overall study: The libraries yielded 120 million to 150 million TRB reads, about 1.5 +/- 0.3 million each.

Comments on this clonotype: Its target is unknown.

General study findings and limits: TRBV-TRBJ usage matched between naive CXCR3-negative and CXCR3-positive cells but not between memory cells. Hydrophobicity of TRB CDR3s was greater in CXCR3-positive naive cells than in CXCR3-negative naive cells. Memory CD8+ T cell repertoires were far less diverse than both naive subsets.

All TRB cDNA libraries came from 5' RACE performed with UMI labels. TCRdb re-analyzed the 5' RACE reads; it lists each CDR3 protein once, without DNA. The repertoire table contains about 98,000 distinct CDR3 sequences. The TCR sequence derives from a human donor in good health. Some clones in this sample may be carry-over from other donors' samples. Material: naive CXCR3+ CD8+ T cells from blood. Subset defined: CD45RO-CCR7+CD27+CD95- naive CD8+ T cells expressing CXCR3 (TNR3+).

The CDR3 sequence: CSARDFPPSRDYETQYF. This chain joins TRBV20-1 and TRBJ2-5; TCRdb selects TRBD2, and the lack of DNA leaves this call unchecked. The CDR3 is made up of 17 amino acids. CDR1 is DFQATT, CDR2 SNEGSKA, per germline (reference sequence).